This is a list of T cell receptor beta chains from one sample in a study of response to subunit inactivated influenza vaccine. TCRdb used MiXCR to reprocess the RT-PCR reads, holding one entry per CDR3 protein. The sample has some 570,000 distinct CDR3 sequences, 10% to 12% seen once; the top ten hold roughly 9.6%. These data were also reused for a study on T cells expressing NK-cell markers.

The sequenced sample was PBMCs from blood, obtained on the day of vaccination. These receptors originate from a man aged 50-60 years who received an inactivated influenza vaccine. CDR3s include the opening cysteine and the closing phenylalanine or tryptophan. A D gene is named only where the DNA matches it firmly. Some rows mark clone size as missing; the rest say once, few, many or name a class of expanded clone.

TRBV4-2	.	TRBJ2-7	.	TGTGCCAGCGCATCTCAGTCCTACGAGCAGTACTTC	CASASQSYEQYF
TRBV20-1	many	TRBJ2-1	.	TGCAGTGCTCCACTAGGGGGGTTTGTAGATGAGCAGTTCTTC	CSAPLGGFVDEQFF
TRBV3-1	few	TRBJ2-3	TRBD2	TGTGCCAGCAGCCCAGCCGGACTAGCGGTTTCTCGGCCGGTGGATACGCAGTATTTT	CASSPAGLAVSRPVDTQYF
TRBV12-3/TRBV12-4	many	TRBJ2-3	TRBD1	TGTGCCAGCAGTGTTCAGGGGGTCGTAGGTGATACGCAGTATTTT	CASSVQGVVGDTQYF
TRBV14	.	TRBJ1-1	.	TGTGCCAGCAGCCTCCTCTGGGGTAAAGACTTGAACACTGAAGCTTTCTTT	CASSLLWGKDLNTEAFF
TRBV7-6	many	TRBJ2-5	.	TGTGCCAGCACTGGTATAGAGGAGACCCAGTACTTC	CASTGIEETQYF
TRBV2	.	TRBJ2-7	.	TGTGCCAGCAGTGAGTCTGGAACTCGCGAGCAGTACTTC	CASSESGTREQYF
TRBV10-3	few	TRBJ2-1	TRBD1	TGTGCCATCAGTGAGGGACAGGGGGCGCTTAATGAGCAGTTCTTC	CAISEGQGALNEQFF
TRBV7-2	.	TRBJ2-5	TRBD2	TGTGCCAGCAGCAGCGGGGCGGCCAAAGAGACCCAGTACTTC	CASSSGAAKETQYF
TRBV20-1	.	TRBJ1-3	TRBD1	TGCAGTGCCCCTGACAGGGGTGAAAACACCATATATTTT	CSAPDRGENTIYF
TRBV10-3	few	TRBJ2-5	TRBD1	TGTGCCATCACTAGAGACAGGGACAAGACCCAGTACTTC	CAITRDRDKTQYF
TRBV12-3/TRBV12-4	many	TRBJ2-2	TRBD2	TGTGCCAGCAGTGCAGCAGCGGGAGCGAACACCGGGGAGCTGTTTTTT	CASSAAAGANTGELFF
TRBV6-1	.	TRBJ2-1	TRBD1	TGTGCCAGCGGCACCGGGACAGGGGCGTACAATGAGCAGTTCTTC	CASGTGTGAYNEQFF
TRBV6-2/TRBV6-3	.	TRBJ1-2	TRBD1	TGTGCCAGCAGTTATTGGGACAGTGCTAACTATGGCTACACCTTC	CASSYWDSANYGYTF
TRBV7-9	few	TRBJ2-1	.	TGTGCCAGCAGCCCGGGAGTACAAAACAATGAGCAGTTCTTC	CASSPGVQNNEQFF
TRBV19	few	TRBJ1-2	TRBD1	TGTGCCACCGCGACAGGGGGGGCCATTAACTATGGCTACACCTTC	CATATGGAINYGYTF
TRBV20-1	.	TRBJ1-3	TRBD1	TGCAGTGCTAGAATATACCCGGGACAGGGAGACACCATATATTTT	CSARIYPGQGDTIYF
TRBV12-3/TRBV12-4	few	TRBJ2-1	TRBD1	TGTGCCAGCAGTTTAAGGGGGCACTCCTACAATGAGCAGTTCTTC	CASSLRGHSYNEQFF
TRBV5-6	.	TRBJ2-7	TRBD2	TGTGCCAGCAGCTTGGCTGGACTAGCCGTCTCCTACGAGCAGTACTTC	CASSLAGLAVSYEQYF
TRBV4-2	few	TRBJ2-1	TRBD2	TGTGCCAGCAGCCAAGACCTAGCGGCCTACAATGAGCAGTTCTTC	CASSQDLAAYNEQFF
TRBV5-1	.	TRBJ2-5	TRBD1	TGCGCCAGCAGCTCACAGGGGGCAACCCAAGAGACCCAGTACTTC	CASSSQGATQETQYF
TRBV4-1	few	TRBJ2-2	TRBD2	TGCGCCAGCAGCAAAGGACCGGGAGGAAGACCCGGGGAGCTGTTTTTT	CASSKGPGGRPGELFF
TRBV9	many	TRBJ1-2	.	TGTGCCAGCAGCGTAGAAAAGGGACCTCACTATGGCTACACCTTC	CASSVEKGPHYGYTF
TRBV28	few	TRBJ2-7	.	TGTGCCAGCAGTTTCGGGCGATTAGAGACCTACGAGCAGTACTTC	CASSFGRLETYEQYF
TRBV20-1	.	TRBJ2-2	.	TGCAGTGCTAGAGATGGCCGTGGGACCGGGGAGCTGTTTTTT	CSARDGRGTGELFF
TRBV25-1	many	TRBJ2-3	.	TGTGCCAGCAGAGATACAGGGATCAACACAGATACGCAGTATTTT	CASRDTGINTDTQYF